The rows below give T cell receptor beta chains drawn from one sample of a study of human CD8 memory T cell subsets. For each CDR3 protein, TCRdb gives one entry from its re-call of the 5' RACE reads, without DNA. The sample table sets out about 6,700 distinct CDR3 sequences. Material for sequencing was CD8+ T cells from PBMCs. These TCRs come from a human donor in good health. Each CDR3 is given with its conserved first and last residue. Clone size, where shown, is once, few, many, or a class for clones that have expanded.

CDR3: CASSLAMATYEQYF
J: TRBJ2-7
size: .
V: TRBV11-2

CDR3: CASSLSSSLNEQFF
J: TRBJ2-1
size: medium-sized
V: TRBV27

CDR3: CASSFPQGLGTEAFF
J: TRBJ1-1
size: .
V: TRBV12-3/TRBV12-4

CDR3: CASSLILAPSDTQYF
J: TRBJ2-3
size: .
V: TRBV7-2

CDR3: CASSPRATNTEAFF
J: TRBJ1-1
size: medium-sized
V: TRBV7-9

CDR3: CASSSRLAGSADTQYF
J: TRBJ2-3
size: .
V: TRBV27

CDR3: CSGLTSAHQETQYF
J: TRBJ2-5
size: .
V: TRBV29-1

CDR3: CSVEGGLLPPYEQYF
J: TRBJ2-7
size: .
V: TRBV29-1

CDR3: CASSPRTGADQETQYF
J: TRBJ2-5
size: .
V: TRBV5-1

CDR3: CASSPTGLVYNEQFF
J: TRBJ2-1
size: .
V: TRBV7-2

CDR3: CASSPGPAHEQYF
J: TRBJ2-7
size: .
V: TRBV12-3/TRBV12-4

CDR3: CASSLGRSNTGELFF
J: TRBJ2-2
size: .
V: TRBV5-1

CDR3: CASSLTASNEKLFF
J: TRBJ1-4
size: medium-sized
V: TRBV5-1

CDR3: CASSPGASGRARYNEQFF
J: TRBJ2-1
size: .
V: TRBV4-1

CDR3: CASREQGDEQFF
J: TRBJ2-1
size: large
V: TRBV7-9

CDR3: CASRQGGYGYTF
J: TRBJ1-2
size: medium-sized
V: TRBV12-3/TRBV12-4

CDR3: CASRETDHGYTF
J: TRBJ1-2
size: .
V: TRBV2

CDR3: CASRLGLAGVEGDTQYF
J: TRBJ2-3
size: .
V: TRBV28

CDR3: CASSFRGVEQFF
J: TRBJ2-1
size: .
V: TRBV12-3/TRBV12-4

CDR3: CSARVLANSYNEQFF
J: TRBJ2-1
size: .
V: TRBV20-1